The 2 T cell receptor beta chains below come from one sample, sequenced in a study of human T cells and chemical hapten exposure. The time point: patch test 1, 2 weeks after DPC sensitization. Documented treatment: therapeutic diphenylcyclopropenone sensitization with weekly scalp DPC. Via MiXCR, TCRdb re-called the RACE reads, giving one row per CDR3 protein. The sample shows roughly 180,000 distinct CDR3 sequences, around 22% of them seen only once. The specimen comprised whole blood, sampled in connection with sensitization to the hapten diphenylcyclopropenone (DPC). The receptors come from a woman aged 50 to 60 with alopecia areata. Some clones in this sample may be carry-over from other donors' samples.

This clonotype has a handful of counts. V is TRBV6-1 and J is TRBJ2-7; tentatively, D is TRBD2 (5 bases). The CDR3 sequence is 15 residues long. Per germline, CDR1 MNHNS and CDR2 SASEGT. V lost 2 bases, J lost 6 bases, and 17 bases lay in between. The CDR3 region has the DNA TGTGCCAGCAGTGAAAGGGCACAACTAGGGAGCGAGCAGTACTTC. It yields the protein CASSERAQLGSEQYF.

The chain has TRBV20-1 and TRBJ1-5, with D unclear. Germline lookup yields CDR1 DFQATT and CDR2 SNEGSKA (reference sequence). Trimming stripped 4 bases from V and 7 bases from J, with 17 bases between. CDR3 length: 14 residues. The CDR3, as DNA: TGCAGTGCTAATGACTTGAGATATAGCCAGCCCCAGCATTTT. Translation gives CSANDLRYSQPQHF.